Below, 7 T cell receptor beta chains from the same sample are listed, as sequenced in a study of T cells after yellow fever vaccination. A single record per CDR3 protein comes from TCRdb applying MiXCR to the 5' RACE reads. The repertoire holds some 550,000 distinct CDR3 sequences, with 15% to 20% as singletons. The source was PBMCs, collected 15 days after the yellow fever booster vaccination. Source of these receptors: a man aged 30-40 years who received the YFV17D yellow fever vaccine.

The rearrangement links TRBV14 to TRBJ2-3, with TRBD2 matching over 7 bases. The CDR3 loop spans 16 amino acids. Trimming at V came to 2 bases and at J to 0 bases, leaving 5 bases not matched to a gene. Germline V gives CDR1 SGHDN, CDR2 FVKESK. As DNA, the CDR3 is TGTGCCAGCAGCCAACCAAAACTAGCGAGCACAGATACGCAGTATTTT. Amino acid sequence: CASSQPKLASTDTQYF. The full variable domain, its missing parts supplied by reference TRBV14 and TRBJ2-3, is EAGVTQFPSHSVIEKGQTVTLRCDPISGHDNLYWYRRVMGKEIKFLLHFVKESKQDESGMPNNRFLAERTGGTYSTLKVQPAELEDSGVYFCASSQPKLASTDTQYFGPGTRLTVL.

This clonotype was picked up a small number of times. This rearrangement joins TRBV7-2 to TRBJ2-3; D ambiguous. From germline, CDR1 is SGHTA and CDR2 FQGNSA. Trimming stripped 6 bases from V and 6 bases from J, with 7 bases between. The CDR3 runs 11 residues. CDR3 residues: CASRPSDTQYF. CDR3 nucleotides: TGTGCCAGCAGACCTTCGGATACGCAGTATTTT.

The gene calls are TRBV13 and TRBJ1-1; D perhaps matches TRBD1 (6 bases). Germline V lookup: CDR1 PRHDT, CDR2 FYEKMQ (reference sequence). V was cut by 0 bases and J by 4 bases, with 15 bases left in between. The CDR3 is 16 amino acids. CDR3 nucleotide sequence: TGTGCCAGCAGCTTAGGTTCCGGACAGAGCTCCACTGAAGCTTTCTTT. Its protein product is CASSLGSGQSSTEAFF.

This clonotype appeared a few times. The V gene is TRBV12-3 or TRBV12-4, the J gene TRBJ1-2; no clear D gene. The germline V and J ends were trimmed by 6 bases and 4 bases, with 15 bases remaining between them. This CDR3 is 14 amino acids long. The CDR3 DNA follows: TGTGCCAGCAGGCCCCCCGGGCGGGCCTATGGCTACACCTTC. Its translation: CASRPPGRAYGYTF.

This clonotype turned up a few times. The CDR3 region has the DNA TGTGCCAGCAGATACCTGGGAGGGAACACTGAAGCTTTCTTT. Protein: CASRYLGGNTEAFF. V and J are TRBV12-3 or TRBV12-4 and TRBJ1-1; D is unclear. Trimming took off 6 bases at V and 1 base at J, with 12 bases between the two ends. CDR3 length: 14 amino acids.

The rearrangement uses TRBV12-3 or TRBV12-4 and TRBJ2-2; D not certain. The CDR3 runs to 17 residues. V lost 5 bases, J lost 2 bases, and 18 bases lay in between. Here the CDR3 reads CASSPSRGKRNTGELFF. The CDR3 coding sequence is TGTGCCAGCAGTCCCTCCCGTGGGAAGAGAAACACCGGGGAGCTGTTTTTT.

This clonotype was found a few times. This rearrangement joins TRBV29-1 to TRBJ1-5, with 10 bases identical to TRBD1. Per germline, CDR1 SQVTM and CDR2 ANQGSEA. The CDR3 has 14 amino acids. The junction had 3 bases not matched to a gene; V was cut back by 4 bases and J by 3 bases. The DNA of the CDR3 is TGCAGCGTTGTAGGGACAGGGGTCAATCAGCCCCAGCATTTT. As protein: CSVVGTGVNQPQHF.